These 20 T cell receptor beta chains originate from one sample sequenced in a study of T cell responses to AZD1222 COVID-19 vaccine. TCRdb's copy holds only in-frame clones and misses some; the assay was immunoSEQ multiplex PCR. The sample shows approximately 96,000 clones, 86% of them seen only once. The starting material was peripheral blood, obtained 28 days after the second AZD1222 dose. The source of these receptors is an adult who received the AZD1222 COVID-19 vaccine.

V usage is TRBV4-2 and J usage is TRBJ2-1; no definite D call. Deletions cut 0 bases from V and 6 bases from J, with 12 bases between. The V gene's germline CDR1 is LGHNA and CDR2 YNFKEQ. This CDR3 contains 15 residues. The CDR3 reads CASSQDILWGNEQFF. CDR3 nucleotide sequence: TGTGCCAGCAGCCAAGATATCCTGTGGGGCAATGAGCAGTTCTTC.

This clone has only one observation. The V gene is TRBV28, the J gene TRBJ2-2; possible D gene TRBD1, 6 bases. Trimming took 10 bases from V and 3 from J, leaving 15 bases between them. The CDR3 is 14 residues long. From germline, CDR1 is MDHEN and CDR2 SYDVKM. CDR3 amino acids: CATLKGQYTGELFF. The CDR3 DNA reads TGTGCCACCCTAAAAGGACAGTACACCGGGGAGCTGTTTTTT.

V and J are TRBV4-1 and TRBJ1-5, with D maybe TRBD1 (6 bases). Germline V gene lookup returns CDR1 MGHRA and CDR2 YSYEKL. The V and J ends lost 5 bases and 7 bases respectively, with 18 bases between them. The CDR3 runs to 15 residues. CDR3 region: CASSSLAGGQQPQHF. The CDR3 coding sequence is TGCGCCAGCAGCTCTCTTGCTGGGGGGCAACAGCCCCAGCATTTT.

The J gene is TRBJ1-1, the V gene TRBV5-1, with 7 positions matching TRBD1. The CDR3 has 16 amino acids. Germline CDR1 and CDR2: SGHRS and YFSETQ. V lost 3 bases to trimming and J lost 3 bases; unmatched junction nucleotides: 11. CDR3 loop: CASSSSAGGRYTEAFF. The CDR3, as DNA: TGCGCCAGCAGCTCCTCCGCAGGGGGTAGGTACACTGAAGCTTTCTTT.

There are a few counts of this clone. This rearrangement joins TRBV19 to TRBJ1-2; a possible D gene is TRBD1 (5 bases). The V and J ends lost 1 base and 8 bases respectively, with 8 bases between them. The CDR3 length is 12 residues. CDR1 is LNHDA, CDR2 SQIVND, per germline (reference sequence). The CDR3 sequence is CASSIGGRGYTF. DNA for the CDR3: TGTGCCAGTAGTATAGGGGGCCGAGGCTACACCTTC.

The gene calls are TRBV19 and TRBJ2-3, with D maybe TRBD1 (5 bases). Per germline, CDR1 LNHDA and CDR2 SQIVND (reference sequence). The ends were cut back, 7 bases at V and 2 bases at J, with 10 bases in the middle. This CDR3 has 13 residues. This CDR3 reads CASKGFPTDTQYF. CDR3 bases: TGTGCCAGTAAGGGGTTTCCCACAGATACGCAGTATTTT. Supplemented by reference TRBV19 and TRBJ2-3, the full variable domain reads DGGITQSPKYLFRKEGQNVTLSCEQNLNHDAMYWYRQDPGQGLRLIYYSQIVNDFQKGDIAEGYSVSREKKESFPLTVTSAQKNPTAFYLCASKGFPTDTQYFGPGTRLTVL.

The rearrangement uses TRBV11-1 and TRBJ1-1; D remains unclear. The CDR3 covers 13 residues. Trimming stripped 0 bases from V and 5 bases from J, with 7 bases between. The germline gives CDR1 SGHAT, CDR2 FQDESV (reference sequence). CDR3 nucleotide sequence: TGTGCCAGCAGCTTAGCGGAGAGGACTGAAGCTTTCTTT. The encoded protein is CASSLAERTEAFF.

The chain is built from TRBV15 and TRBJ2-3, with no clear D. This CDR3 is built from 16 residues. CDR1 is LNHNV and CDR2 is YYDKDF in the germline V gene (reference sequence). V gave up 1 base and J gave up 0 bases, with 11 bases separating them. Here the CDR3 reads CATSRGQALSTDTQYF. Written as DNA, the CDR3 is TGTGCCACCAGCAGAGGGCAGGCACTTAGCACAGATACGCAGTATTTT.

The CDR3, as DNA: TGTGCCAGTACCCCTCCGTATTCCTCCTACGAGCAGTACTTC. Its protein is CASTPPYSSYEQYF. The chain is built from TRBV19 and TRBJ2-7; D is undetermined. CDR1 and CDR2 (germline): LNHDA, SQIVND (reference sequence). V shed 7 bases and J shed 0 bases, with 13 bases lying between them. CDR3 length equals 14 residues.

The chain employs TRBV19 and TRBJ2-7; D not certain. Trimming removed 5 bases from V and 3 bases from J, with 11 bases in between. There are 13 residues in the CDR3. CDR1 is LNHDA and CDR2 is SQIVND in the germline V gene (reference sequence). DNA of the CDR3: TGTGCCAGTAGTTTGTCACAGAACTACGAGCAGTACTTC. Translation gives CASSLSQNYEQYF.

The V call is TRBV5-1, the J call TRBJ2-3; 8 nucleotides agree with TRBD2. J was trimmed by 3 bases and V by 3 bases; bases with no gene match: 6. This CDR3 spans 15 amino acids. CDR1 SGHRS and CDR2 YFSETQ come from the germline V gene. CDR3 in amino acids: CASSSGGARTDTQYF. CDR3 sequence (DNA): TGCGCCAGCAGCTCCGGGGGGGCAAGAACAGATACGCAGTATTTT.

V and J are TRBV28 and TRBJ1-2, with a possible D match to TRBD1 (5 bases). The CDR3 consists of 14 residues. The germline V gene encodes CDR1 MDHEN and CDR2 SYDVKM. Between the trimmed V and J ends, which lost 6 bases and 2 bases, there was a span of 13 bases. CDR3 loop: CASRSNRRNYGYTF. CDR3 sequence (DNA): TGTGCCAGCAGAAGTAACAGGAGAAACTATGGCTACACCTTC.

The rearrangement uses TRBV5-4 and TRBJ2-1; D unclear. The germline V gene has CDR1 SGHNT and CDR2 YYREEE (reference sequence). The CDR3 sequence is 13 residues long. Trimming removed 0 bases from V and 7 bases from J, with 8 bases in between. In DNA, the CDR3 is TGTGCCAGCAGCTTGGCCTTGGGTAATGAGCAGTTCTTC. Its translation is CASSLALGNEQFF.

The chain's CDR3 is CASSPGTGGGFQPQHF. The CDR3 DNA follows: TGTGCCAGCTCACCCGGGACAGGGGGAGGTTTTCAGCCCCAGCATTTT. The gene calls are TRBV18 and TRBJ1-5; 11 bases align to TRBD1. The CDR3 loop spans 16 amino acids. Germline V gene lookup returns CDR1 KGHSH and CDR2 LQKENI. Trimming removed 3 bases from V and 6 bases from J; junction bases left unmatched: 7.

This chain joins TRBV3-1 (or the pseudogene TRBV3-2) and TRBJ1-5; no clear D gene. There are 12 residues in the CDR3. The V gene lost 0 bases and the J gene lost 7 bases, with 4 bases spanning the gap. CDR1 and CDR2 from the germline V gene are LGHDT and YNNKEL (reference sequence). CDR3 sequence reads: CASSQDQQPQHF. As DNA, the CDR3 is TGTGCCAGCAGCCAAGATCAACAGCCCCAGCATTTT.

The chain recombines TRBV2 with TRBJ2-5, with 12 bases identical to TRBD2. The CDR3 is 15 residues long. J gave up 5 bases and V 8 bases, and 9 bases lay outside the gene matches. The germline V gene has CDR1 SNHLY and CDR2 FYNNEI. The CDR3 protein is CASGLAGMVVETQYF. The CDR3 region has the DNA TGTGCCAGCGGACTAGCGGGGATGGTTGTGGAGACCCAGTACTTC.

The rearrangement links TRBV4-2 to TRBJ2-5, with 10 bases identical to TRBD2. This CDR3 contains 17 residues. Germline V gives CDR1 LGHNA, CDR2 YNFKEQ. The V gene end was trimmed by 2 bases and the J gene end by 5 bases; junction bases not matched to a gene: 11. The DNA for the CDR3 is TGTGCCAGCAGCCAAAGTGCGACTAGCGGGTTTTTGGAGACCCAGTACTTC. Residues: CASSQSATSGFLETQYF.

V usage is TRBV7-2 and J usage is TRBJ2-7; D ambiguous. V was trimmed by 1 base and J by 2 bases, leaving 6 bases between them. The CDR3 loop spans 13 amino acids. CDR1 and CDR2 from the germline V gene are SGHTA and FQGNSA. The DNA of the CDR3 is TGTGCCAGCAGCTTAGGCTTTACCTACGAGCAGTACTTC. It yields the protein CASSLGFTYEQYF.

The gene calls are TRBV27 and TRBJ2-7; maybe TRBD2 (5 bases). Germline loops: CDR1 MNHEY, CDR2 SMNVEV (reference sequence). Trimming stripped 6 bases from V and 0 bases from J, with 12 bases between. The CDR3 has 14 residues. The CDR3 coding sequence is TGTGCCAGCAGGAGGGTGACCAGCTCCTACGAGCAGTACTTC. The encoded protein is CASRRVTSSYEQYF.

CDR3: CASSLFPNTRESPLHF. The CDR3 DNA follows: TGTGCCAGCAGCCTATTTCCGAACACGAGGGAGTCACCCCTCCACTTT. The chain has TRBV5-5 and TRBJ1-6; D is unclear. V was shortened by 4 bases and J by 10 bases, with 21 bases between the two germline ends. Germline CDR1 is SGHKS and CDR2 is YYEKEE (reference sequence). The CDR3 is made up of 16 amino acids.